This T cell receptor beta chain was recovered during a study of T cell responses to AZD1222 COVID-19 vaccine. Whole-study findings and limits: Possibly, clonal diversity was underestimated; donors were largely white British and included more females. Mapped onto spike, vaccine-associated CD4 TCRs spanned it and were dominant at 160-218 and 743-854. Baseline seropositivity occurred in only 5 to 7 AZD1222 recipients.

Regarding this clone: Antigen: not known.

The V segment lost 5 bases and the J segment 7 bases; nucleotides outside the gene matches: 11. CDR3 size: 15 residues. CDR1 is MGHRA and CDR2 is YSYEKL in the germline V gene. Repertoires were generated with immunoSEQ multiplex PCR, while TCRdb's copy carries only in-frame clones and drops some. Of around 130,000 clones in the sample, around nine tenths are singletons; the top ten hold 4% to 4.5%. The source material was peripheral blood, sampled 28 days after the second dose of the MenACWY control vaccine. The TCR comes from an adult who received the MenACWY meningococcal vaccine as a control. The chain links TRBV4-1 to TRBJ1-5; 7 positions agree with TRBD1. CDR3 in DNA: TGCGCCAGCAGCTACAGGGACAGTCCTCCACAGCCCCAGCATTTT. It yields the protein CASSYRDSPPQPQHF.